This T cell receptor (beta chain) was sequenced in a study of beta chain features in type 1 diabetes. Overall study results and limits: Shorter TCRB CDR3s, moderately but significantly so, marked every one of the four CD4+ subsets in Type 1 diabetes patients. There was a possibility that cDNA sequencing over-represented cells with high TCR expression.

The single heparinised draw taken from each donor contained approximately 100 mL of blood on average. Germline V lookup: CDR1 SEHNR, CDR2 FQNEAQ (reference sequence). The ends lost 2 bases at V and 2 bases at J; junction bases unmatched: 3. The CDR3 covers 15 residues. About this clone itself: What it binds is not known. The same CDR3 arises from other DNA sequences in this sample as well.

All of the isolated RNA was reverse transcribed, so expressed TCRB transcripts were sequenced. The data were produced by immunoSEQ multiplex PCR, yet TCRdb's version contains in-frame clones alone and is incomplete. The sample has 200,000 to 250,000 clones; around 15% are singletons. Sequencing was carried out using naive CD4+ T cells from blood. This chain uses TRBV7-9 with TRBJ1-1, with 9 bases fitting TRBD1. This clonotype was sampled from a man younger than 40 with type 1 diabetes. This chain's CDR3 is CASSLTGQGNTEAFF. The CDR3 coding sequence is TGTGCCAGCAGCTTAACGGGACAGGGAAACACTGAAGCTTTCTTT.